This T cell receptor (beta chain) was sequenced in a study of cytomegalovirus exposure and HLA in healthy donors. The PCR had 60 Vbeta and 13 Jbeta primers. Method: immunoSEQ multiplex PCR; TCRdb's copy keeps in-frame clones and lacks some. This table has 90,000 to 130,000 clones, approximately 79% appearing once. The V end lost 1 base, the J end lost 7 bases, and 7 bases lay between the germline ends. CDR3 length: 12 residues. Looked up from germline, CDR1 is SGHDN and CDR2 is FVKESK. Sequencing was carried out using PBMCs. This sequence was found in a man between 25 and 39 years old in good health and CMV-seropositive. This chain uses TRBV14 with TRBJ2-5; D gene ambiguous. CDR3 in amino acids: CASSQVMWTQYF. For the CDR3, the DNA is TGTGCCAGCAGCCAAGTAATGTGGACCCAGTACTTC.